The clone carrying this T cell receptor (beta chain) has at least ten counts. The antigen is not known. This sample is part of a study of blood T cells in healthy people across ages. The overall study: Template-switching capture recovered about one barcoded beta molecule per two T cells.

Regarding the study as a whole: Older individuals had lower TCR beta diversity per million T cells (the decline was roughly linear).

Next came a second PCR, run for about 7 to 11 cycles, which used a sample-barcoded 5' primer along with a J-beta primer mix. Each CDR3 protein is one row after TCRdb ran MiXCR on the 5' RACE reads. The data hold under 1,000,000 distinct CDR3 sequences, with more than 35% observed a single time. Extractions gave at least 6 micrograms of total RNA per sample. CDR3 length: 16 amino acids. CDR1 is SGHRS and CDR2 is YFSETQ in the germline V gene. The ends were cut back, 0 bases at V and 3 bases at J, with 14 bases in the middle. This receptor was taken from an elderly man in good health. Material for sequencing was blood. The chain uses TRBV5-1 and TRBJ2-3, with D hard to call. CDR3 DNA: TGCGCCAGCAGCTTGGACGGTCGCGGTGGGACAGATACGCAGTATTTT. This translates into CASSLDGRGGTDTQYF.